Shown below are 20 T cell receptor beta chains from a single sample sequenced in a study of T cells after posttransplantation cyclophosphamide. Busulfan-fludarabine conditioning, marrow transplant, and cyclophosphamide on days +3 and +4 were administered. The assay was immunoSEQ multiplex PCR, and TCRdb's table has in-frame clones only and misses some. The sample lists 15,000 to 20,000 clones, around nine tenths occurring once. This specimen consisted of CD4+ T cells sorted from blood, obtained after allogeneic stem cell transplant with posttransplant cyclophosphamide. The receptors come from a male patient in his sixties or seventies who received an allogeneic stem cell transplant from a related donor and was CMV-positive. The graft donor may account for some of the T cells.

V and J are TRBV2 and TRBJ1-2; TRBD1 agrees at 8 bases. J gave up 2 bases and V 5 bases, and 7 bases lay outside the gene matches. Germline V gene lookup returns CDR1 SNHLY and CDR2 FYNNEI. The CDR3 length is 15 residues. The DNA for the CDR3 is TGTGCCAGCAGTCTTACACGACAGGGGAACTATGGCTACACCTTC. Its translation is CASSLTRQGNYGYTF.

Remarks on this clone: Sequence at one end of the junction differs from germline and may be a read error. This same CDR3 is encoded by further DNA sequences in the sample. This chain connects TRBV9 to TRBJ1-6, with 7 bases lining up with TRBD1. The CDR3 has 16 residues. Germline CDR1 and CDR2: SGDLS and YYNGEE. This CDR3 reads CASSARDSSYNSPLHF. The CDR3, as DNA: TGTGCCAGCAGCGCAAGGGACAGCTCCTATAATTCCCCCCTCCACTTT.

This clone has only one observation. The chain couples TRBV6-4 to TRBJ2-4; 8 bases match TRBD1. The CDR3 has 15 amino acids. Losses at the gene ends were 6 bases for V and 6 bases for J; bases not matched to a gene: 10. Germline V gene lookup returns CDR1 MRHNA and CDR2 SNTAGT. The CDR3 is CASSGGDRPRNIQYF. CDR3 DNA sequence: TGTGCCAGCAGCGGAGGGGACAGGCCCAGAAACATTCAGTACTTC.

The chain employs TRBV7-9 and TRBJ2-1; 8 bases line up with TRBD2. The J segment lost 5 bases and the V segment lost 6 bases, leaving 12 bases of the junction unmatched. Germline V gene lookup returns CDR1 SEHNR and CDR2 FQNEAQ (reference sequence). CDR3 length: 16 residues. Here the CDR3 DNA reads TGTGCCAGCAGGAAGATGAGCGGGGGCGTCAACAATGAGCAGTTCTTC. Amino acids: CASRKMSGGVNNEQFF.

The chain joins TRBV6-6 to TRBJ2-3; TRBD2 is a possible D gene (6 bases). The CDR3 loop spans 15 amino acids. Deletions cut 2 bases from V and 3 bases from J, with 12 bases between. CDR1 and CDR2 from the germline V gene are MNHNY and SVGAGI (reference sequence). The DNA of the CDR3 is TGTGCCAGCAGTTACAAAGGAGGGGCTACAGATACGCAGTATTTT. This codes for CASSYKGGATDTQYF.

The rearrangement joins TRBV5-1 to TRBJ1-4; 9 nucleotides match TRBD1. Germline CDR1 and CDR2: SGHRS and YFSETQ. The ends lost 2 bases at V and 5 bases at J; junction bases unmatched: 1. This CDR3 region has 14 residues. CDR3 sequence: CASSFGTGNEKLFF. The CDR3 region has the DNA TGCGCCAGCAGCTTCGGGACAGGGAATGAAAAACTGTTTTTT.

The chain joins TRBV7-2 to TRBJ2-7; D is unresolved. The CDR3 extends over 14 amino acids. Between the trimmed V and J ends, which lost 1 base and 0 bases, there was a span of 7 bases. The germline V gene has CDR1 SGHTA and CDR2 FQGNSA. The CDR3 DNA sequence: TGTGCCAGCAGCTTAGGTCTTCCCTCCTACGAGCAGTACTTC. Its translation is CASSLGLPSYEQYF. The whole variable domain, remainder taken from reference TRBV7-2 and TRBJ2-7, is GAGVSQSPSNKVTEKGKDVELRCDPISGHTALYWYRQSLGQGLEFLIYFQGNSAPDKSGLPSDRFSAERTGGSVSTLTIQRTQQEDSAVYLCASSLGLPSYEQYFGPGTRLTVT.

DNA of the CDR3: TGCAGCGTTGAGGGACTAGCGGTTCCCAATGAGCAGTTCTTC. This sequence encodes CSVEGLAVPNEQFF. The chain employs TRBV29-1 and TRBJ2-1; 11 positions agree with TRBD2. The CDR3 has 14 residues. V shed 3 bases and J 6 bases; nucleotides not matched to a gene: 4. The V gene's germline CDR1 is SQVTM and CDR2 ANQGSEA.

The chain is built from TRBV19 and TRBJ1-1, with 7 bases fitting TRBD1. CDR1 and CDR2 from the germline V gene are LNHDA and SQIVND (reference sequence). This CDR3 has 16 amino acids. V shed 3 bases and J 0 bases; nucleotides not matched to a gene: 7. CDR3 region: CASSISKGQMNTEAFF. CDR3 bases: TGTGCCAGTAGTATTAGTAAGGGACAGATGAACACTGAAGCTTTCTTT.

The rearrangement uses TRBV4-3 and TRBJ2-5; 10 bases match TRBD1. Germline trimming cut 2 bases from V and 5 bases from J; bases unmatched to any gene: 5. Germline CDR1 is LGHNA and CDR2 is YSLEER. The length of the CDR3 is 15 residues. The CDR3 DNA sequence: TGCGCCAGCAGCCAATCGACAGGGGGCTCTGAGACCCAGTACTTC. Its protein is CASSQSTGGSETQYF.

This clone was picked up one time. This chain uses TRBV20-1 with TRBJ2-3; D is uncertain. V lost 3 bases, J lost 6 bases, and 7 bases lay in between. This CDR3 spans 11 amino acids. Germline V gives CDR1 DFQATT, CDR2 SNEGSKA (reference sequence). The CDR3 sequence is CSASAGDTQYF. The CDR3 nucleotides read TGCAGTGCTAGTGCTGGCGATACGCAGTATTTT.

The chain carries TRBV10-3 and TRBJ1-2; no reliable D call. Germline V lookup: CDR1 ENHRY, CDR2 SYGVKD. The CDR3 spans 14 residues. Trimming stripped 10 bases from V and 6 bases from J, with 21 bases between. The CDR3 nucleotides read TGTGCCACCTTGTCCGGCGGGGAGGCGGATGGCTACACCTTC. This translates into CATLSGGEADGYTF.

The chain uses TRBV28 and TRBJ1-3, with a weak D call TRBD1 (6 bases). Trimming stripped 6 bases from V and 0 bases from J, with 12 bases between. The CDR3 extends over 15 amino acids. Germline V gene data show CDR1 as MDHEN and CDR2 as SYDVKM. CDR3 sequence (DNA): TGTGCCAGCAGCCCGAACAGGGCCTCTGGAAACACCATATATTTT. Amino acids: CASSPNRASGNTIYF.

This rearrangement joins TRBV5-4 to TRBJ2-5, with 10 bases that match TRBD2. This CDR3 contains 15 residues. V lost 5 bases and J lost 4; bases outside the gene matches: 8. Germline CDR1 SGHNT, CDR2 YYREEE (reference sequence). CDR3 sequence (DNA): TGTGCCAGCAGTGTTCCTAGCGGGGGAGGAGAGACCCAGTACTTC. Translated, it gives CASSVPSGGGETQYF.

The CDR3 here is CASSLDSPAGELFF. As DNA, the CDR3 is TGTGCCAGCAGTCTAGACAGTCCCGCCGGGGAGCTGTTTTTT. The rearrangement links TRBV11-1 to TRBJ2-2; D is possibly TRBD1 (5 bases). In germline, CDR1 is SGHAT, CDR2 FQDESV (reference sequence). Trimming cost V 6 bases and J 6 bases, with 14 bases left between them. The CDR3 runs to 14 residues.

Of note for this clone: Other DNA sequences of this sample code for an identical CDR3. The CDR3 DNA is TGCAGCGTTCAAGGACAGGGGAATAATTCACCCCTCCACTTT. Translated, it gives CSVQGQGNNSPLHF. The chain is built from TRBV29-1 and TRBJ1-6; 9 positions match TRBD1. The CDR3 is 14 amino acids. Germline assignment: CDR1 SQVTM and CDR2 ANQGSEA. V shed 5 bases, J shed 5 bases, and the junction held 4 bases outside the gene matches.

As regards this clone: This sample includes further DNA sequences coding for the same CDR3. This rearrangement joins TRBV18 to TRBJ1-6; perhaps TRBD1 as D (6 bases). Germline V lookup: CDR1 KGHSH, CDR2 LQKENI. V lost 6 bases to trimming and J lost 3 bases, with 12 bases between them. This CDR3 contains 15 residues. The CDR3 sequence: CASSGQPDYNSPLHF. The CDR3 nucleotides are TGTGCCAGCTCCGGACAGCCAGACTATAATTCACCCCTCCACTTT.

V is TRBV7-2 and J is TRBJ2-5; a weak D match, TRBD1 (5 bases). Germline CDR1 SGHTA, CDR2 FQGNSA. Trimming shortened V by 4 bases and J by 0 bases, and 9 bases separated the two germline ends. This CDR3 contains 14 residues. The CDR3 DNA follows: TGTGCCAGCAGCTCCTCAGGGCACCAAGAGACCCAGTACTTC. It codes for CASSSSGHQETQYF.

The chain uses TRBV6-5 and TRBJ2-7; no reliable D call. CDR1 is MNHEY and CDR2 is SVGAGI in the germline V gene. The V end lost 6 bases, the J end lost 6 bases, and 12 bases lay between the germline ends. The CDR3 has 12 amino acids. The CDR3 DNA reads TGTGCCAGCAGCCCGATCCCCGGCGAGCAGTACTTC. Translation gives CASSPIPGEQYF.

In this sample, this clone turned up a few times. The chain links TRBV4-2 to TRBJ1-4; D is unresolved. CDR1 and CDR2 (germline): LGHNA, YNFKEQ. This CDR3 spans 15 amino acids. The V end was cut by 4 bases, the J end by 0 bases, with 9 bases between. The CDR3 sequence: CASSLRFPTNEKLFF. The CDR3 DNA is TGTGCCAGCAGCCTCCGTTTCCCAACTAATGAAAAACTGTTTTTT.